These 14 T cell receptor beta chains originate from one sample sequenced in a study of T cell responses to AZD1222 COVID-19 vaccine. The method was immunoSEQ multiplex PCR; TCRdb's version includes in-frame clones alone and lacks a portion of them. The sample includes approximately 140,000 clones, under 95% of them seen just once. The sample in question was peripheral blood, obtained on day 0 of AZD1222 vaccination. These receptor sequences come from an adult in good health.

The V and J genes are TRBV6-5 and TRBJ1-2; 10 bases are a match to TRBD1. Germline CDR1 MNHEY, CDR2 SVGAGI. This CDR3 is built from 13 residues. J was trimmed by 6 bases and V by 5 bases; bases with no gene match: 3. The CDR3 region is CASSTTGGNGYTF. CDR3 coding DNA: TGTGCCAGCAGTACGACAGGGGGCAATGGCTACACCTTC.

The CDR3 spells CASTSGDSNQPQHF. The CDR3 DNA reads as TGTGCCAGTACCTCAGGAGATAGCAATCAGCCCCAGCATTTT. The chain is built from TRBV28 and TRBJ1-5, with D unclear. There are 14 residues in the CDR3. The germline V gene has CDR1 MDHEN and CDR2 SYDVKM. V was trimmed by 9 bases and J by 0 bases, leaving 12 bases between them.

The CDR3 region is CASSPRGEKLFF. The CDR3 DNA reads as TGTGCCAGCAGCCCCCGCGGGGAAAAACTGTTTTTT. This chain connects TRBV3-1 (or the pseudogene TRBV3-2) to TRBJ1-4; unclear D gene. CDR1 is LGHDT and CDR2 is YNNKEL in the germline V gene (reference sequence). This CDR3 spans 12 amino acids. Trimming took off 4 bases at V and 8 bases at J, with 8 bases between the two ends.

This clone is a singleton in its sample. The V and J genes are TRBV5-1 and TRBJ2-7, with D perhaps matching TRBD1 (6 bases). Trimming shortened V by 4 bases and J by 4 bases, and 12 bases separated the two germline ends. This CDR3 has 13 residues. The V gene's germline CDR1 is SGHRS and CDR2 YFSETQ. CDR3 sequence reads: CASSQDSYYEQYF. The CDR3 DNA is TGCGCCAGCAGCCAGGACAGTTATTACGAGCAGTACTTC.

V is TRBV30 and J is TRBJ1-5, with a tentative D call TRBD1 (6 bases). CDR3 length: 15 amino acids. Trimming left V 1 base short and J 3 bases short, with 13 bases between. Germline V gene sequence: CDR1 GTSNPN, CDR2 SVGIG (reference sequence). CDR3 residues: CAWSEGGSDNQPQHF. CDR3 nucleotide sequence: TGTGCCTGGAGTGAGGGGGGAAGCGACAATCAGCCCCAGCATTTT.

The V gene is TRBV6-2 or TRBV6-3, the J gene TRBJ2-7; 8 bases agree with TRBD1. The CDR3 is 14 residues long. Germline assignment: CDR1 MNHEY and CDR2 SVGEGT. Germline trimming cut 5 bases from V and 5 bases from J; bases unmatched to any gene: 8. The CDR3 bases are TGTGCCAGCAGTATGACAGGGGTAGTGAACGAGCAGTACTTC. This translates into CASSMTGVVNEQYF.

This chain links TRBV6-1 with TRBJ2-3; tentative D call: TRBD2 (6 bases). The CDR3 sequence is 14 residues long. V lost 1 base to trimming and J lost 5 bases, with 10 bases between them. The germline V gene encodes CDR1 MNHNS and CDR2 SASEGT. The CDR3 DNA sequence: TGTGCCAGCAGTGAAGAGGGGCGGGAAGATACGCAGTATTTT. This sequence encodes CASSEEGREDTQYF.

The J gene is TRBJ2-3, the V gene TRBV7-3, with 10 bases fitting TRBD2. Trimming removed 5 bases from V and 3 bases from J; junction bases left unmatched: 8. The V gene's germline CDR1 is SGHTA and CDR2 FQGTGA. The CDR3 has 16 amino acids. CDR3 bases: TGTGCCAGCAGCGTAAGCGGGAGGGCCGGAACAGATACGCAGTATTTT. As protein: CASSVSGRAGTDTQYF. Combining the CDR3 with reference TRBV7-3 and TRBJ2-3 gives the whole variable domain GAGVSQTPSNKVTEKGKYVELRCDPISGHTALYWYRQSLGQGPEFLIYFQGTGAADDSGLPNDRFFAVRPEGSVSTLKIQRTERGDSAVYLCASSVSGRAGTDTQYFGPGTRLTVL.

V usage is TRBV11-2 and J usage is TRBJ2-7; tentatively, D is TRBD1 (6 bases). Germline assignment: CDR1 SGHAT and CDR2 FQNNGV. The CDR3 loop spans 11 amino acids. Trimming took 5 bases from V and 8 from J, leaving 10 bases between them. CDR3 DNA: TGTGCCAGCAGCCAACAGGGTCAGCAGTACTTC. It yields the protein CASSQQGQQYF.

This clone was counted once. The chain employs TRBV6-5 and TRBJ1-1; no clear D gene. The CDR3 runs 14 residues. The germline V and J ends were trimmed by 2 bases and 1 base, with 8 bases remaining between them. From germline, CDR1 is MNHEY and CDR2 SVGAGI. The CDR3 nucleotides are TGTGCCAGCAGTTACAGGGCCTGGAACACTGAAGCTTTCTTT. It specifies CASSYRAWNTEAFF.

The V call is TRBV11-3, the J call TRBJ2-4; D possibly corresponds to TRBD1 (5 bases). V gave up 5 bases and J gave up 6 bases, with 14 bases separating them. The V gene's germline CDR1 is SGHNT and CDR2 YENEEA. This CDR3 spans 14 amino acids. The CDR3 protein is CASSHPGQGNIQYF. CDR3 DNA sequence: TGTGCCAGCAGCCATCCAGGGCAGGGAAACATTCAGTACTTC. The complete variable domain, with remaining parts taken from reference TRBV11-3 and TRBJ2-4, reads EAGVVQSPRYKIIEKKQPVAFWCNPISGHNTLYWYLQNLGQGPELLIRYENEEAVDDSQLPKDRFSAERLKGVDSTLKIQPAELGDSAVYLCASSHPGQGNIQYFGAGTRLSVL.

The chain couples TRBV19 to TRBJ1-1, with D perhaps matching TRBD1 (6 bases). V lost 4 bases to trimming and J lost 0 bases, with 9 bases between them. This CDR3 region has 14 residues. The germline V gene has CDR1 LNHDA and CDR2 SQIVND (reference sequence). The DNA of the CDR3 is TGTGCCAGTAGTACGACAGGACTGAACACTGAAGCTTTCTTT. Translating gives CASSTTGLNTEAFF.

Concerning this clone itself: This CDR3 is also generated by other DNA sequences in the sample. V is TRBV7-2 and J is TRBJ2-7, with TRBD2 matching 7 bases. This CDR3 has 14 amino acids. The junction had 4 bases not matched to a gene; V was cut back by 1 base and J by 4 bases. Germline V CDR1 and CDR2: SGHTA, FQGNSA. Here the CDR3 DNA reads TGTGCCAGCAGCTTAGGGCTAGCGGAGTACGAGCAGTACTTC. Protein: CASSLGLAEYEQYF.

V and J are TRBV5-1 and TRBJ2-5; 9 positions match TRBD2. The trim removed 1 base at V and 5 bases at J, leaving 6 bases unmatched. CDR3 size: 15 residues. In germline, CDR1 is SGHRS, CDR2 YFSETQ. CDR3 coding DNA: TGCGCCAGCAGCTTGAGGGGACTAGCAGGGGAGACCCAGTACTTC. This codes for CASSLRGLAGETQYF. Combining the CDR3 with reference TRBV5-1 and TRBJ2-5 gives the whole variable domain KAGVTQTPRYLIKTRGQQVTLSCSPISGHRSVSWYQQTPGQGLQFLFEYFSETQRNKGNFPGRFSGRQFSNSRSEMNVSTLELGDSALYLCASSLRGLAGETQYFGPGTRLLVL.